This entry describes one T cell receptor beta chain. Libraries were prepared by immunoSEQ multiplex PCR; TCRdb keeps only in-frame clonotypes and omits some of them. The sample shows around 270,000 clones, approximately 88% of them seen only once. Germline loops: CDR1 KGHSH, CDR2 LQKENI. The CDR3 is made up of 16 amino acids. Unmatched junction bases numbered 10, after V lost 1 base and J lost 6 bases. The data originate from a study of blood T cell repertoires in COVID-19. On the study more broadly: Acute and convalescent COVID-19 samples came from the United States, Italy and Spain. PBMCs, B-cell-depleted T cells, or T cells provided the cDNA or gDNA that made up the material.

Participant-reported clinical history was the basis for cohort assignment. Within 2 weeks of study entry, exposed participants had contacted a PCR-confirmed or clinician-diagnosed COVID-19 case. The receptor's source is a woman between 35 and 50 years old who had been exposed to COVID-19. The chain couples TRBV18 to TRBJ2-7; 9 bases line up with TRBD1. Sample: PBMCs or T cells enriched from blood (not recorded which). The CDR3 spells CASSPLGTGRVTEQYF. The CDR3 DNA reads TGTGCCAGCTCACCACTTGGGACAGGGAGAGTGACCGAGCAGTACTTC.